The sequence of this T cell receptor beta chain was determined in a study of blood T cell repertoires in COVID-19. Study-level information: Sources were T cells, B-cell-depleted T cells, or PBMCs; the material itself was cDNA or gDNA.

Germline CDR1 SGHTA, CDR2 FQGNSA. This CDR3 region has 13 residues. V gave up 1 base and J gave up 2 bases, with 3 bases separating them. Clones were sequenced by immunoSEQ multiplex PCR, and TCRdb holds only the in-frame ones, with some missing. This sample has some 55,000 clones; 90% to 95% occur once, and the top ten carry approximately 3%. V usage is TRBV7-2 and J usage is TRBJ1-5; D remains ambiguous. Sequencing was done on a sample of peripheral blood. The receptor was derived from a human donor in a cohort sampled during active COVID-19. Here the CDR3 reads CASSLERNQPQHF. CDR3 in DNA: TGTGCCAGCAGCTTAGAGCGCAATCAGCCCCAGCATTTT.